This T cell receptor (beta chain) originates from a study of early T cells in non-severe SARS-CoV-2 infection. Study summary: Unsorted whole blood bulk RNA was sequenced, with unpaired chains.

This clonotype was seen at least ten times. What it binds is unknown. General study points: Private and CD4 specificities were missed by VDJdb matching, skewed to anti-spike CD8.

Germline loops: CDR1 MNHEY, CDR2 SMNVEV (reference sequence). V lost 5 bases, J lost 6 bases, and 8 bases stayed unmatched. This CDR3 contains 14 residues. Unique molecular identifier tags were affixed to discrete cDNA molecules. TCRdb re-called the 5' RACE reads with MiXCR, one entry per CDR3 protein. Altogether 55,000 to 65,000 distinct CDR3 sequences are present, about a tenth being singletons, with the ten largest covering roughly 1.7%. The V call is TRBV27, the J call TRBJ2-7; TRBD1 matches 9 bases. The sequenced material came from whole blood. The sequence was collected from an adult who was a healthcare worker with PCR-confirmed SARS-CoV-2 infection or an uninfected control (not recorded which). CDR3 sequence (DNA): TGTGCCAGCAGTCCAAGGGGACAGGGTGGCGAGCAGTACTTC. Amino acid sequence: CASSPRGQGGEQYF.